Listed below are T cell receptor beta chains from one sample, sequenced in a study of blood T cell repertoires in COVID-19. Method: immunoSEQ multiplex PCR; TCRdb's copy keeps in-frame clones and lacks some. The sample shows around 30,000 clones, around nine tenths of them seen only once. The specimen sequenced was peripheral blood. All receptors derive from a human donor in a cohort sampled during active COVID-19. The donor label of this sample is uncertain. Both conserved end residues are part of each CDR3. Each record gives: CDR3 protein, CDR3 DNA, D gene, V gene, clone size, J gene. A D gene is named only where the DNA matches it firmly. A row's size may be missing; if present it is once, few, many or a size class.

cdr3_aa: CAISGGGRMGYNEQFF; cdr3_nt: TGTGCCATCAGTGGGGGGGGACGCATGGGCTACAATGAGCAGTTCTTC; d_call: TRBD2; v_call: TRBV10-3; clone_size: .; j_call: TRBJ2-1
cdr3_aa: CASSFTGKGVRDTEAFF; cdr3_nt: TGTGCCAGCAGCTTTACAGGAAAGGGCGTCCGGGACACTGAAGCTTTCTTT; d_call: .; v_call: TRBV5-7; clone_size: .; j_call: TRBJ1-1
cdr3_aa: CASSRAGTGGTEAFF; cdr3_nt: TGCGCCAGCAGCCGAGCCGGGACAGGGGGAACTGAAGCTTTCTTT; d_call: TRBD1; v_call: TRBV4-1; clone_size: .; j_call: TRBJ1-1
cdr3_aa: CASIPTGELAGAGEQYF; cdr3_nt: TGTGCCAGCATTCCGACAGGGGAGCTAGCGGGAGCCGGGGAGCAGTACTTC; d_call: TRBD2; v_call: TRBV28; clone_size: .; j_call: TRBJ2-7
cdr3_aa: CASSPGTGSYEQYF; cdr3_nt: TGTGCCAGCTCACCGGGGACAGGGTCCTACGAGCAGTACTTC; d_call: TRBD1; v_call: TRBV18; clone_size: .; j_call: TRBJ2-7
cdr3_aa: CASSIEVQSYNEQFF; cdr3_nt: TGTGCCAGTAGTATAGAAGTCCAGTCCTACAATGAGCAGTTCTTC; d_call: .; v_call: TRBV19; clone_size: .; j_call: TRBJ2-1
cdr3_aa: CASSQLAGVADTQYF; cdr3_nt: TGTGCCAGCAGCCAATTGGCGGGAGTAGCAGATACGCAGTATTTT; d_call: TRBD2; v_call: TRBV3-1/TRBV3-2; clone_size: .; j_call: TRBJ2-3
cdr3_aa: CASSSGQGRTGYEKLFF; cdr3_nt: TGTGCCAGCAGTTCGGGACAGGGCCGTACAGGTTATGAAAAACTGTTTTTT; d_call: TRBD1; v_call: TRBV28; clone_size: .; j_call: TRBJ1-4
cdr3_aa: CASSLGGRGVDYGYTF; cdr3_nt: TGTGCCAGCAGCTTGGGGGGCAGGGGGGTTGACTATGGCTACACCTTC; d_call: TRBD1; v_call: TRBV5-4; clone_size: .; j_call: TRBJ1-2
cdr3_aa: CAWSPGAPGGYTF; cdr3_nt: TGTGCCTGGAGCCCAGGGGCACCGGGAGGCTACACCTTC; d_call: .; v_call: TRBV30; clone_size: .; j_call: TRBJ1-2
cdr3_aa: CASPRTEYYEQYF; cdr3_nt: TGTGCCTCGCCCAGGACAGAGTACTACGAGCAGTACTTC; d_call: .; v_call: TRBV28; clone_size: .; j_call: TRBJ2-7
cdr3_aa: CASSLSGSVTGELFF; cdr3_nt: TGTGCCAGCAGCTTGAGCGGGAGTGTCACCGGGGAGCTGTTTTTT; d_call: TRBD2; v_call: TRBV7-3; clone_size: once; j_call: TRBJ2-2
cdr3_aa: CASSLGGGGTGELFF; cdr3_nt: TGTGCCAGCAGCTTGGGAGGGGGCGGCACCGGGGAGCTGTTTTTT; d_call: TRBD1; v_call: TRBV5-6; clone_size: .; j_call: TRBJ2-2
cdr3_aa: CASSLTTSGKNEQYF; cdr3_nt: TGTGCCAGCAGTCTGACGACTAGCGGGAAGAACGAGCAGTACTTC; d_call: TRBD2; v_call: TRBV28; clone_size: .; j_call: TRBJ2-7
cdr3_aa: CASSMAGDGLNEKLFF; cdr3_nt: TGTGCCAGTAGTATGGCGGGAGACGGGCTTAATGAAAAACTGTTTTTT; d_call: .; v_call: TRBV19; clone_size: .; j_call: TRBJ1-4
cdr3_aa: CASSLGEEGQYF; cdr3_nt: TGTGCCAGCAGCTTAGGCGAGGAGGGGCAGTATTTT; d_call: .; v_call: TRBV7-2; clone_size: .; j_call: TRBJ2-3
cdr3_aa: CASSTEYSYNEQFF; cdr3_nt: TGTGCCAGCAGTACAGAATACTCCTACAATGAGCAGTTCTTC; d_call: .; v_call: TRBV6-2/TRBV6-3; clone_size: .; j_call: TRBJ2-1
cdr3_aa: CASSFRGRPEAFF; cdr3_nt: TGTGCCAGCAGCTTTCGGGGTAGGCCTGAAGCTTTCTTT; d_call: .; v_call: TRBV5-4; clone_size: few; j_call: TRBJ1-1
cdr3_aa: CATSDPGQGNTEAFF; cdr3_nt: TGTGCCACCAGTGACCCGGGACAGGGTAACACTGAAGCTTTCTTT; d_call: TRBD1; v_call: TRBV24-1; clone_size: .; j_call: TRBJ1-1
cdr3_aa: CASSLAATGGGYGYTF; cdr3_nt: TGCGCCAGCAGCTTGGCCGCTACAGGGGGAGGCTATGGCTACACCTTC; d_call: TRBD1; v_call: TRBV5-1; clone_size: .; j_call: TRBJ1-2
cdr3_aa: CASRRDRAYEQYF; cdr3_nt: TGCGCCAGCAGGAGGGATCGAGCCTACGAGCAGTACTTC; d_call: .; v_call: TRBV10-2; clone_size: once; j_call: TRBJ2-7
cdr3_aa: CSAALAGGNTDTQYF; cdr3_nt: TGCAGCGCAGCACTAGCGGGAGGGAACACAGATACGCAGTATTTT; d_call: TRBD2; v_call: TRBV29-1; clone_size: .; j_call: TRBJ2-3
cdr3_aa: CASSYPGTGYDEQFF; cdr3_nt: TGTGCCAGCAGTTACCCCGGGACAGGGTATGATGAGCAGTTCTTC; d_call: TRBD1; v_call: TRBV6-6; clone_size: .; j_call: TRBJ2-1
cdr3_aa: CASSSHSGTGTDTQYF; cdr3_nt: TGTGCCAGCAGCTCACATAGCGGGACGGGCACAGATACGCAGTATTTT; d_call: TRBD2; v_call: TRBV7-3; clone_size: .; j_call: TRBJ2-3
cdr3_aa: CAISDSGSTEAFF; cdr3_nt: TGTGCCATCAGTGATTCAGGGTCCACTGAAGCTTTCTTT; d_call: .; v_call: TRBV10-3; clone_size: .; j_call: TRBJ1-1
cdr3_aa: CASSEGGPVIYGYTF; cdr3_nt: TGTGCCAGCAGTGAGGGGGGGCCGGTGATCTATGGCTACACCTTC; d_call: .; v_call: TRBV2; clone_size: .; j_call: TRBJ1-2
cdr3_aa: CASSQGTGGTDTQYF; cdr3_nt: TGCGCCAGCAGCCAGGGGACAGGGGGGACAGATACGCAGTATTTT; d_call: TRBD1; v_call: TRBV5-1; clone_size: .; j_call: TRBJ2-3
cdr3_aa: CASSRRDRGNEQFF; cdr3_nt: TGCGCCAGCAGCCGCCGGGACAGGGGAAATGAGCAGTTCTTC; d_call: TRBD1; v_call: TRBV5-1; clone_size: .; j_call: TRBJ2-1
cdr3_aa: CAWSRQGISYEQYF; cdr3_nt: TGTGCCTGGAGTAGACAGGGGATCTCCTACGAGCAGTACTTC; d_call: TRBD1; v_call: TRBV30; clone_size: .; j_call: TRBJ2-7
cdr3_aa: CASSAGQSTDTQYF; cdr3_nt: TGTGCCAGCAGTGCCGGACAGTCCACAGATACGCAGTATTTT; d_call: .; v_call: TRBV28; clone_size: .; j_call: TRBJ2-3
cdr3_aa: CASSLAVAGVTDTQYF; cdr3_nt: TGTGCCAGCAGCTTGGCGGTAGCGGGAGTAACGGATACGCAGTATTTT; d_call: TRBD2; v_call: TRBV5-5; clone_size: .; j_call: TRBJ2-3
cdr3_aa: CASSKRTGGSDTQYF; cdr3_nt: TGCGCCAGCAGTAAACGGACGGGAGGTTCAGATACGCAGTATTTT; d_call: TRBD2; v_call: TRBV10-1; clone_size: once; j_call: TRBJ2-3
cdr3_aa: CASSPQGNTEAFF; cdr3_nt: TGTGCCAGCAGCCCTCAGGGAAACACTGAAGCTTTCTTT; d_call: .; v_call: TRBV9; clone_size: .; j_call: TRBJ1-1
cdr3_aa: CASSKAQGNTEAFF; cdr3_nt: TGTGCCAGCAGTAAGGCACAGGGTAACACTGAAGCTTTCTTT; d_call: .; v_call: TRBV6-5; clone_size: .; j_call: TRBJ1-1
cdr3_aa: CASSLFPGDYGYTF; cdr3_nt: TGTGCCAGCAGCCTATTTCCCGGGGACTATGGCTACACCTTC; d_call: .; v_call: TRBV14; clone_size: .; j_call: TRBJ1-2
cdr3_aa: CATSDSRQGANTGELFF; cdr3_nt: TGTGCCACCAGTGATTCCCGACAGGGGGCGAACACCGGGGAGCTGTTTTTT; d_call: TRBD1; v_call: TRBV24-1; clone_size: .; j_call: TRBJ2-2
cdr3_aa: CASSGRLAGGSYEQYF; cdr3_nt: TGTGCCAGCAGTGGACGACTAGCGGGAGGCTCCTACGAGCAGTACTTC; d_call: TRBD2; v_call: TRBV25-1; clone_size: few; j_call: TRBJ2-7
cdr3_aa: CSASQFDRGLGGYTF; cdr3_nt: TGCAGTGCTAGTCAATTCGACAGGGGGCTCGGTGGCTACACCTTC; d_call: TRBD1; v_call: TRBV20-1; clone_size: .; j_call: TRBJ1-2
cdr3_aa: CASSRQAGTGSLYEQYF; cdr3_nt: TGTGCCAGCAGCAGACAAGCCGGAACAGGTAGTCTCTACGAGCAGTACTTC; d_call: .; v_call: TRBV9; clone_size: few; j_call: TRBJ2-7
cdr3_aa: CATSDLGLGEQYF; cdr3_nt: TGTGCCACCAGTGATTTGGGACTCGGCGAGCAGTACTTC; d_call: .; v_call: TRBV24-1; clone_size: medium-sized; j_call: TRBJ2-7
cdr3_aa: CASSPYGQEEAFF; cdr3_nt: TGCGCCAGCAGCCCTTATGGACAGGAGGAAGCTTTCTTT; d_call: TRBD1; v_call: TRBV5-1; clone_size: .; j_call: TRBJ1-1
cdr3_aa: CASRGTGAYEQYF; cdr3_nt: TGTGCCAGCAGGGGGACAGGGGCCTACGAGCAGTACTTC; d_call: TRBD1; v_call: TRBV3-1/TRBV3-2; clone_size: once; j_call: TRBJ2-7
cdr3_aa: CASSIGIGADGYTF; cdr3_nt: TGTGCCAGTAGTATAGGGATAGGGGCGGATGGCTACACCTTC; d_call: .; v_call: TRBV19; clone_size: .; j_call: TRBJ1-2
cdr3_aa: CASSFQAGGETQYF; cdr3_nt: TGCGCCAGCAGCTTCCAAGCGGGAGGGGAGACCCAGTACTTC; d_call: TRBD2; v_call: TRBV5-1; clone_size: .; j_call: TRBJ2-5
cdr3_aa: CASSLDQGFGLEQYF; cdr3_nt: TGCGCCAGCAGCTTGGATCAGGGGTTCGGTCTCGAGCAGTACTTC; d_call: .; v_call: TRBV5-1; clone_size: few; j_call: TRBJ2-7
cdr3_aa: CASSLNGRVNYGYTF; cdr3_nt: TGTGCCAGCAGTTTAAATGGCAGGGTTAACTATGGCTACACCTTC; d_call: .; v_call: TRBV27; clone_size: .; j_call: TRBJ1-2
cdr3_aa: CASSLRQGPYEQYF; cdr3_nt: TGTGCCAGCAGCTTACGGCAGGGGCCCTACGAGCAGTACTTC; d_call: .; v_call: TRBV7-3; clone_size: few; j_call: TRBJ2-7
cdr3_aa: CASSGSSGRLTYEQYF; cdr3_nt: TGCGCCAGCAGTGGGTCTAGCGGGAGATTAACCTACGAGCAGTACTTC; d_call: TRBD2; v_call: TRBV10-2; clone_size: .; j_call: TRBJ2-7
cdr3_aa: CASSPRQAAQETQYF; cdr3_nt: TGTGCCAGCAGCCCCCGACAGGCCGCACAAGAGACCCAGTACTTC; d_call: .; v_call: TRBV13; clone_size: .; j_call: TRBJ2-5